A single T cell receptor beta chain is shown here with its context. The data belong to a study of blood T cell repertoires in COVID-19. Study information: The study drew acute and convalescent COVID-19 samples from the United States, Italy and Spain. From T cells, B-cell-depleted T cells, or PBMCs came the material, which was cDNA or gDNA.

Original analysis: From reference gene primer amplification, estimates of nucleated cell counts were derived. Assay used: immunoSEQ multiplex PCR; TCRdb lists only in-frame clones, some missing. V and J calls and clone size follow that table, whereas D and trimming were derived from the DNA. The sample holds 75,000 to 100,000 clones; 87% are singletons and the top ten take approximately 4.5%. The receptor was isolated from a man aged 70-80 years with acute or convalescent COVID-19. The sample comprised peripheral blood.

The CDR3 loop is CASSPSGGPNEKLFF. Here the CDR3 DNA reads TGTGCCAGTAGTCCTAGTGGAGGGCCGAATGAAAAACTGTTTTTT. This chain joins TRBV19 and TRBJ1-4; no reliable D call. Between the trimmed V and J ends, which lost 5 bases and 5 bases, there was a span of 15 bases. The germline V gene encodes CDR1 LNHDA and CDR2 SQIVND (reference sequence). The CDR3 has 15 amino acids.